The rows below give T cell receptor beta chains drawn from one sample of a study of T cell repertoires in cytomegalovirus infection. TCRdb re-called the reads through MiXCR, storing one row per CDR3 protein. The repertoire includes just over 150,000 distinct CDR3 sequences, around 20% of them detected once, and 11% sits in the top ten. Specimen: PBMCs. The origin of the receptors is a human donor in good health (CMV status not recorded). Some clones in this sample may be carry-over from other donors' samples. Both conserved end residues are part of each CDR3. D genes are given only for firm matches. Size is omitted from some rows. Given values are once, few, many or a class for expanded clones.

- | TRBJ1-6 | few | TRBV25-1 | TGTGCCAGCAGGCAACAGGGTTATAATTCACCCCTCCACTTT | CASRQQGYNSPLHF
TRBD1 | TRBJ1-6 | - | TRBV28 | TGTGCCAGCAGTTCCATCGGACAGGGTGGTTCACCCCTCCACTTT | CASSSIGQGGSPLHF
- | TRBJ2-1 | - | TRBV12-3/TRBV12-4 | TGTGCCAGCAGTGGGGGGGGGGCGGGGAGTCACAATGAGCAGTTCTTC | CASSGGGAGSHNEQFF
TRBD1 | TRBJ1-2 | few | TRBV7-2 | TGTGCCAGCAGCTTAGGACAGGGGGCACGTCGCGGCTACACCTTC | CASSLGQGARRGYTF
- | TRBJ1-2 | many | TRBV27 | TGTGCCAGCAGTTTCATGGGGGGTGGCTATGGCTACACCTTC | CASSFMGGGYGYTF
- | TRBJ1-6 | - | TRBV7-9 | TGTGCCAGCAGCCCCGGGATCCCGGGGTCACCCCTCCACTTT | CASSPGIPGSPLHF
- | TRBJ1-5 | few | TRBV20-1 | TGCAGTGCTAGAGACAGGGGCGGGTTCAATCAGCCCCAGCATTTT | CSARDRGGFNQPQHF
TRBD1 | TRBJ2-6 | - | TRBV19 | TGTGCCAGTAGTATAGCGGGACAGGTGTACTCTGGGGCCAACGTCCTGACTTTC | CASSIAGQVYSGANVLTF
- | TRBJ1-1 | many | TRBV19 | TGTGCCAGTCGCTTGGGCCCTACCTACACTGAAGCTTTCTTT | CASRLGPTYTEAFF
- | TRBJ1-3 | few | TRBV29-1 | TGCAGCGCATCCGGGACGGGGTCTGGAAACACCATATATTTT | CSASGTGSGNTIYF
TRBD2 | TRBJ2-1 | few | TRBV11-1 | TGTGCCAGCAGCTTACTAGCGGATTCCTACAATGAGCAGTTCTTC | CASSLLADSYNEQFF
- | TRBJ2-1 | - | TRBV5-1 | TGCGCCAGCAGCTTCGGGTTTTCCTACAATGAGCAGTTCTTC | CASSFGFSYNEQFF
TRBD2 | TRBJ2-1 | - | TRBV20-1 | TGCAGTGCGCCCCGAACTAGCGGGAGGGAGTCCTACAATGAGCAGTTCTTC | CSAPRTSGRESYNEQFF
- | TRBJ1-1 | few | TRBV28 | TGTGCCTGCAATCCGCTTAGACTGATGAACACTGAAGCTTTCTTT | CACNPLRLMNTEAFF
TRBD2 | TRBJ2-1 | - | TRBV12-3/TRBV12-4 | TGTGCCAGCACTAAGGGACTAGCGGTACCCAATGAGCAGTTCTTC | CASTKGLAVPNEQFF
- | TRBJ2-7 | few | TRBV10-3 | TGTGCCATCAGTGAGTCAGGGCCCTACGAGCAGTACTTC | CAISESGPYEQYF
- | TRBJ2-5 | - | TRBV5-1 | TGCGCCAGCAGCTTTTTAGGGGACTCACAAGAGACCCAGTACTTC | CASSFLGDSQETQYF
- | TRBJ2-5 | few | TRBV7-9 | TGTGCCAGCAGAAACAGGGAAGAGACCCAGTACTTC | CASRNREETQYF
TRBD1 | TRBJ1-1 | many | TRBV28 | TGTGCCAGCAGGGTACAGGGGCGCAACACTGAAGCTTTCTTT | CASRVQGRNTEAFF
TRBD2 | TRBJ2-1 | few | TRBV28 | TGTGCCAGCAGTTTTATCGGGGGGTACGGCAATGAGCAGTTCTTC | CASSFIGGYGNEQFF
TRBD1 | TRBJ2-1 | - | TRBV28 | TGTGCCAGCAGTCCAACTGACAGGGGTAATGAGCAGTTCTTC | CASSPTDRGNEQFF
- | TRBJ2-2 | few | TRBV15 | TGTGCCACCAGCAGTTCTGAGGAGCTGTTTTTT | CATSSSEELFF
- | TRBJ1-1 | - | TRBV6-5 | TGTGCCAGCAGTTACGCTACAGGGTGGACTGAAGCTTTCTTT | CASSYATGWTEAFF
- | TRBJ2-7 | many | TRBV7-2 | TGTGCCAGCAGCCCAGTGAACTCCTACGAGCAGTACTTC | CASSPVNSYEQYF
TRBD2 | TRBJ2-2 | - | TRBV19 | TGTGCCAGTGGGACTAGCGGGGGAAAGACCGGGGAGCTGTTTTTT | CASGTSGGKTGELFF
TRBD1 | TRBJ1-5 | few | TRBV29-1 | TGCAGCGTTACTACAGGGGCGCGTAGCAATCAGCCCCAGCATTTT | CSVTTGARSNQPQHF
TRBD2 | TRBJ2-5 | many | TRBV7-2 | TGTGCCAGCAGCTTAGCGGGGACTAGGTCACCTCAAGAGACCCAGTACTTC | CASSLAGTRSPQETQYF
- | TRBJ2-1 | many | TRBV12-3/TRBV12-4 | TGTGCCAGCCAAGCCGAGCAAACCTACAATGAGCAGTTCTTC | CASQAEQTYNEQFF
- | TRBJ1-1 | few | TRBV6-5 | TGTGCCAGCAAGGGTACTTTGAACACTGAAGCTTTCTTT | CASKGTLNTEAFF
TRBD2 | TRBJ2-5 | - | TRBV29-1 | TGCAGCGAAACTACGGGGGGGGGGGAGACCCAGTACTTC | CSETTGGGETQYF
TRBD2 | TRBJ2-3 | - | TRBV4-3 | TGCGCCAGCAGCCAACGGACTAGCTTAACAGATACGCAGTATTTT | CASSQRTSLTDTQYF
TRBD2 | TRBJ2-7 | many | TRBV7-2 | TGTGCCAGCAGCGGCCCGGGACTAGCGGCCTACGAGCAGTACTTC | CASSGPGLAAYEQYF
- | TRBJ2-7 | few | TRBV5-4 | TGTGCCAGCAGCTGGGGGGACAGTTCCTACGAGCAGTACTTC | CASSWGDSSYEQYF
- | TRBJ2-5 | - | TRBV13 | TGTGCCAGCAGTTCTCGACTCCAGGAGACCCAGTACTTC | CASSSRLQETQYF
TRBD2 | TRBJ2-6 | - | TRBV7-2 | TGTGCCAGCAGAGGACTAGGCATGCATGGGGCCAACGTCCTGACTTTC | CASRGLGMHGANVLTF
- | TRBJ1-5 | - | TRBV6-5 | TGTGCCAGCAGTTACTCGGTTAATCAGCCCCAGCATTTT | CASSYSVNQPQHF
TRBD1 | TRBJ1-1 | - | TRBV28 | TGTGCCAGCAGTATCCATTCACAGGGGACCGAAGCTTTCTTT | CASSIHSQGTEAFF
- | TRBJ2-5 | - | TRBV29-1 | TGCAGCGTTGGACCTAGCCAGATGGAGACCCAGTACTTC | CSVGPSQMETQYF
TRBD2 | TRBJ2-1 | - | TRBV7-2 | TGTGCCAGCAGCTCCCCGGGACTAGCGGGAAGTGAGCAGTTCTTC | CASSSPGLAGSEQFF
TRBD2 | TRBJ2-7 | - | TRBV7-2 | TGTGCCAGCAGCTTAGCAGCGGGAGTGGAGGAGCAGTACTTC | CASSLAAGVEEQYF
TRBD1 | TRBJ1-6 | few | TRBV28 | TGTGCCAGCAGCGAAGCAGGGGGCAATTCACCCCTCCACTTT | CASSEAGGNSPLHF
TRBD2 | TRBJ2-3 | - | TRBV6-4 | TGTGCCAGCAGTCCTAGCGGGGCCACAGATACGCAGTATTTT | CASSPSGATDTQYF
TRBD1 | TRBJ1-1 | - | TRBV5-1 | TGTGCCAGCAGCTCAAGGACAGGGGGGACTGAAGCTTTCTTT | CASSSRTGGTEAFF
- | TRBJ2-2 | few | TRBV11-2 | TGTGCCAGCAGCTTAGAGCTGGACACCGGGGAGCTGTTTTTT | CASSLELDTGELFF
- | TRBJ2-7 | many | TRBV7-2 | TGTGCCAGCAGCTCAAGCATAGTGGCGTACTTC | CASSSSIVAYF
- | TRBJ2-7 | - | TRBV13 | TGTGCCAGCAGCTTAGGAGGCGCTTCGGGTGAGCAGTACTTC | CASSLGGASGEQYF
TRBD1 | TRBJ2-7 | - | TRBV5-4 | TGTGCCAGCAGCATTCGGGGACAGGGGTCCTCCTACGAGCAGTACTTC | CASSIRGQGSSYEQYF
- | TRBJ2-3 | few | TRBV7-2 | TGTGCCAGCAGCTTAGCGCCGGCTACAGATACGCAGTATTTT | CASSLAPATDTQYF
- | TRBJ2-5 | - | TRBV7-6 | TGTGCCAGCAGCTCAGGGACTTTTCAAGAGACCCAGTACTTC | CASSSGTFQETQYF
TRBD2 | TRBJ2-1 | - | TRBV4-1 | TGCGCCAGCAGGCACATCGGGGGGGCTAATGAGCAGTTCTTC | CASRHIGGANEQFF
- | TRBJ2-7 | - | TRBV4-1 | TGCGCCAGCAGCTCCCCTGGAGGCCAAGCCTACGAGCAGTACTTC | CASSSPGGQAYEQYF
TRBD1 | TRBJ2-5 | - | TRBV20-1 | TGCAGTGCTAGCCAGGGGGCCGGGACCCAGTACTTC | CSASQGAGTQYF
- | TRBJ2-5 | few | TRBV4-3 | TGCGCCAGCAGCCGAGTGATGCAAGAGACCCAGTACTTC | CASSRVMQETQYF
- | TRBJ2-7 | - | TRBV5-1 | TGCGCCAGCAGCTTGGCGGACCCCTACGAGCAGTACTTC | CASSLADPYEQYF
- | TRBJ2-7 | - | TRBV9 | TGTGCCAGCAGCGTAGGGGGCTTGGGGAATCTCTACGAGCAGTACTTC | CASSVGGLGNLYEQYF
- | TRBJ2-3 | many | TRBV7-8 | TGTGCCAGCGTTCCTACGGTCGTTACAGATACGCAGTATTTT | CASVPTVVTDTQYF
- | TRBJ2-7 | - | TRBV5-6 | TGTGCCAGCAGCGGTCTCGGGACTTCATACGAGCAGTACTTC | CASSGLGTSYEQYF